This TCR beta chain appears in the sequencing data of a study of metastatic and nonmetastatic thyroid tumors. Overall study: Repertoire data that came from the blood and tumor or nodule tissue of malignant and benign thyroid patients were compared. Study-wide findings and caveats: When malignant thyroid tumors were compared with benign nodules, TCR beta diversity was reportedly significantly higher in the malignant tumors. This held in both blood and tumor samples.

Per the original methods: A classifier for distant metastasis in papillary thyroid cancer was constructed using CDR3 differences observed across clinicopathological groups. TCRdb re-called clones from the PCR reads using MiXCR. For this entry, the V and J calls and clone size follow TCRdb and not the study's own pipeline. This table has some 28,000 clones, 20% to 25% appearing once. CDR3 size: 13 residues. Trimming took off 2 bases at V and 4 bases at J, with 6 bases between the two ends. This clone was picked up a small number of times. Its antigen is unknown. The entire patient cohort was treatment-naive prior to thyroid surgery.

The rearrangement uses TRBV12-3 or TRBV12-4 and TRBJ2-1, with unresolved D. The specimen sequenced was blood. This TCR derives from a female donor with papillary thyroid cancer or a benign thyroid nodule (not recorded which). Some clones in this sample may be carry-over from other donors' samples. CDR3 sequence reads: CASSLRRYNEQFF. The DNA for the CDR3 is TGTGCCAGCAGTTTACGACGTTACAATGAGCAGTTCTTC.